These 7 T cell receptor beta chains originate from one sample sequenced in a study of shared clonotypes between healthy human individuals. The table came from immunoSEQ multiplex PCR; TCRdb's copy has only in-frame clones and leaves some out. The sample carries hundreds of thousands of clones, around 92% recorded once. CD45RO-negative CD8 cells positively selected for CCR7 made up the naive population, which excluded terminally differentiated effector memory CD45RA+ cells. Input material: naive CD8+ T cells sorted from blood. The receptors stem from a man aged 25 to 40 in good health.

This sequence joins TRBV9 and TRBJ2-1; a weak D match, TRBD2 (7 bases). The CDR3 consists of 14 residues. Germline CDR1 and CDR2: SGDLS and YYNGEE. V was cut by 1 base and J by 7 bases, with 12 bases left in between. Here the CDR3 DNA reads TGTGCCAGCAGCGTAAGGACAGCGGGAAATGAGCAGTTCTTC. Protein sequence: CASSVRTAGNEQFF.

The chain uses TRBV27 and TRBJ2-4; D gene unclear. V dropped 4 bases and J dropped 0 bases, with 10 bases sitting between them. Per germline, CDR1 MNHEY and CDR2 SMNVEV (reference sequence). The CDR3 sequence is 15 residues long. This CDR3 is CASSSASEAKNIQYF. DNA of the CDR3: TGTGCCAGCAGTTCGGCGAGTGAAGCCAAAAACATTCAGTACTTC.

The rearrangement links TRBV19 to TRBJ2-1, with 7 bases identical to TRBD1. With 3 bases clipped from V and 7 bases from J, the junction kept 9 bases outside the gene matches. Germline CDR1 LNHDA, CDR2 SQIVND (reference sequence). The CDR3 has 15 residues. CDR3 coding DNA: TGTGCCAGTAGTATCGGTCAGGGGGATTGGAATGAGCAGTTCTTC. Its translation: CASSIGQGDWNEQFF.

V is TRBV5-4 and J is TRBJ2-1; 7 bases are shared with TRBD2. Germline V gene data show CDR1 as SGHNT and CDR2 as YYREEE (reference sequence). The junction had 1 base not matched to a gene; V was cut back by 1 base and J by 3 bases. This CDR3 is 14 amino acids long. The CDR3: CASSLREVYNEQFF. The CDR3 nucleotides read TGTGCCAGCAGCTTGCGGGAGGTCTACAATGAGCAGTTCTTC.

CDR3 bases: TGTGCCAGCAGCGTGACAGATACGCAGTATTTT. This translates into CASSVTDTQYF. The V gene is TRBV25-1, the J gene TRBJ2-3, with D unclear. V lost 6 bases and J lost 3, with 4 bases in between. From germline, CDR1 is MGHDK and CDR2 SYGVNS. This CDR3 is 11 amino acids long.

This sequence joins TRBV27 and TRBJ2-7; perhaps TRBD2 as D (5 bases). Trimming shortened V by 2 bases and J by 5 bases, and 10 bases separated the two germline ends. This CDR3 has 13 residues. Germline values: CDR1 MNHEY, CDR2 SMNVEV (reference sequence). As DNA, the CDR3 is TGTGCCAGCAGTTTAGCGGGTGCCCACGAGCAGTACTTC. This translates into CASSLAGAHEQYF.

This clone was counted a single time. This rearrangement joins TRBV2 to TRBJ2-4; D possibly corresponds to TRBD1 (6 bases). Trimming removed 6 bases at V and 1 base at J, with 16 bases between. Germline CDR1 and CDR2: SNHLY and FYNNEI. The length of the CDR3 is 16 residues. The CDR3, as DNA: TGTGCCAGCAGCAGCCAACAGGGCCGGGCCAAAAACATTCAGTACTTC. The encoded protein is CASSSQQGRAKNIQYF.